This T cell receptor (beta chain) was captured by sequencing in a study of healthy donors' naive CD4 and CD8 T cells. Whole-study findings and limits: The study did not address homeostatic proliferation effects in naive T cells. Bulk sequencing left alpha and beta chains unpaired. Negatively charged CDR3s marked CD8+ lineage; positively charged CDR3s marked CD4+ lineage.

As regards this clonotype: Antigen unknown.

Each TCR library used around 500 ng of total RNA and a linear amplification protocol. In the study's own analysis: Roughly 5 healthy donors contributed 65,000 to 90,000 sequenced TCR alpha transcripts. TCRdb reprocessed the reads with MiXCR, giving one entry per CDR3 protein. For this entry, the V and J calls and clone size follow TCRdb and not the study's own pipeline. The sample lists roughly 200,000 distinct CDR3 sequences, around 74% occurring once. The CDR3 extends over 13 amino acids. The V and J ends lost 1 base and 9 bases respectively, with 12 bases between them. Per the germline V gene, CDR1 is LGHNA and CDR2 is YNFKEQ.

The source of this sequence is a pool of human donors in good health; the sample pools cells from several healthy donors. The sequencing sample was made of naive CD4+ and CD8+ T cells sorted from blood, pooled from several donors. This chain joins TRBV4-2 and TRBJ1-2; D not resolved. CDR3 sequence (DNA): TGTGCCAGCAGCCAAGGTCCCGCCGTTAGCTACACCTTC. Its translation: CASSQGPAVSYTF.